A single sample gave rise to the 15 T cell receptor beta chains below, sequenced in a study of long-term antiretroviral therapy in people with HIV. Version v3.0 of the immunoSEQ assay was performed at survey level. Assay: immunoSEQ multiplex PCR; the TCRdb copy retains only in-frame clones and omits some. Among about 33,000 clones listed, about 74% were seen once. The sample in question was unsorted PBMCs, obtained 2 years after starting antiretroviral therapy. The receptor source for this set is a woman in her forties or fifties with HIV.

V is TRBV6-1 and J is TRBJ2-5; D gene uncertain. V lost 3 bases to trimming and J lost 7 bases, with 30 bases between them. This CDR3 contains 19 residues. Germline V gives CDR1 MNHNS, CDR2 SASEGT. In DNA form, the CDR3 reads TGTGCCAGCAGTGACACAGCCTTCTCCTCCAGAACTCCGACGGGGACCCAGTACTTC. It encodes CASSDTAFSSRTPTGTQYF.

To note about this clone: Distinct nucleotide sequences in the sample also encode this CDR3. The chain joins TRBV5-8 to TRBJ2-5, with D possibly TRBD1 on 5 matching bases. CDR3 length: 14 residues. Trimming shortened V by 0 bases and J by 1 base, and 7 bases separated the two germline ends. From germline, CDR1 is SGHTS and CDR2 YDEGEE. Here the CDR3 reads CASSLEGRQETQYF. The CDR3, as DNA: TGTGCCAGCAGCTTGGAGGGGCGCCAAGAGACCCAGTACTTC.

CDR3 sequence: CASSPAGGGTGTEAFF. The CDR3 nucleotides read TGCGCCAGCAGCCCCGCCGGGGGGGGGACAGGCACTGAAGCTTTCTTT. V gene TRBV5-1 combines with J gene TRBJ1-1, with 8 bases lining up with TRBD1. Germline CDR1 SGHRS, CDR2 YFSETQ. The CDR3 contains 16 residues. The ends lost 4 bases at V and 4 bases at J; junction bases unmatched: 12.

The gene calls are TRBV11-2 and TRBJ2-7, with D perhaps matching TRBD2 (5 bases). Trimming shortened V by 5 bases and J by 3 bases, and 17 bases separated the two germline ends. The CDR3 totals 15 residues. The germline CDR1 and CDR2 sequences are SGHAT and FQNNGV. CDR3 sequence reads: CASSPGRNFYYEQYF. CDR3 nucleotides: TGTGCCAGCAGCCCGGGGAGAAACTTTTACTACGAGCAGTACTTC.

The chain joins TRBV4-1 to TRBJ1-2, with D possibly matching TRBD1 (5 bases). V lost 4 bases and J 4 bases, leaving 16 bases between the germline ends. This CDR3 comprises 15 residues. Germline CDR1 reads MGHRA; CDR2 reads YSYEKL. CDR3 region: CASSRDQGISYGYTF. CDR3 DNA sequence: TGCGCCAGCAGCCGCGACCAGGGCATCAGCTATGGCTACACCTTC.

The CDR3 DNA is TGTGCCAGCAGCGTAGATCCGTACTCTGGAAACACCATATATTTT. Translated: CASSVDPYSGNTIYF. V usage is TRBV9 and J usage is TRBJ1-3; unclear D gene. The germline V and J ends were trimmed by 0 bases and 0 bases, with 7 bases remaining between them. This CDR3 spans 15 amino acids. Germline assignment: CDR1 SGDLS and CDR2 YYNGEE.

J is TRBJ2-1 and V is TRBV5-1, with 8 bases lining up with TRBD2. With 1 base clipped from V and 5 bases from J, the junction kept 2 bases outside the gene matches. This CDR3 spans 14 amino acids. CDR1 is SGHRS, CDR2 YFSETQ, per germline. The CDR3 sequence is CASSLSSGNNEQFF. CDR3 coding DNA: TGCGCCAGCAGCTTGAGTAGCGGGAACAATGAGCAGTTCTTC.

This rearrangement joins TRBV4-1 to TRBJ2-7, with 9 bases aligning to TRBD1. Germline loops: CDR1 MGHRA, CDR2 YSYEKL. The J segment lost 1 base and the V segment lost 0 bases, leaving 7 bases of the junction unmatched. This CDR3 has 17 amino acids. CDR3 nucleotides: TGCGCCAGCAGCCAAGAGACGGGACAGGGTACTTCCTACGAGCAGTACTTC. Its translation: CASSQETGQGTSYEQYF.

The V call is TRBV18, the J call TRBJ2-1; 8 nucleotides line up with TRBD1. Losses at the gene ends were 2 bases for V and 6 bases for J; bases not matched to a gene: 6. The germline V gene has CDR1 KGHSH and CDR2 LQKENI. The CDR3 runs to 15 residues. The CDR3 protein is CASSPGTGPVNEQFF. The DNA of the CDR3 is TGTGCCAGCTCACCAGGGACAGGACCCGTCAATGAGCAGTTCTTC.

The chain recombines TRBV13 with TRBJ2-7; D perhaps matches TRBD1 (5 bases). The ends were cut back, 5 bases at V and 3 bases at J, with 17 bases in the middle. This CDR3 comprises 15 residues. CDR1 is PRHDT, CDR2 FYEKMQ, per germline (reference sequence). The CDR3 DNA reads as TGTGCCAGCAGCAGAGGAAGGGGTCGGTTCTACGAGCAGTACTTC. It is translated as CASSRGRGRFYEQYF.

The chain uses TRBV5-6 and TRBJ2-2; 7 nucleotides agree with TRBD1. The CDR3 spans 16 residues. Losses at the gene ends were 6 bases for V and 3 bases for J; bases not matched to a gene: 11. Germline V gene data show CDR1 as SGHDT and CDR2 as YYEEEE. Here the CDR3 DNA reads TGTGCCAGCAAAAAAGGACAGGTACTTTACACCGGGGAGCTGTTTTTT. Its translation is CASKKGQVLYTGELFF.

The DNA of the CDR3 is TGCGCCAGCAGTGAGGGGACTAGCTCATGGAATGAGCAGTTCTTC. As protein: CASSEGTSSWNEQFF. The J gene is TRBJ2-1, the V gene TRBV10-2; 9 nucleotides agree with TRBD2. The CDR3 is 15 residues long. Per germline, CDR1 WSHSY and CDR2 SAAADI. Trimming took 2 bases from V and 7 from J; bases not matched to a gene: 6.

The chain joins TRBV5-1 to TRBJ2-7; 13 bases are a match to TRBD2. The junction had 6 bases not matched to a gene; V was cut back by 4 bases and J by 2 bases. Per the germline V gene, CDR1 is SGHRS and CDR2 is YFSETQ. CDR3 length equals 16 residues. The CDR3 protein is CASSRTSGGATYEQYF. The CDR3 DNA reads TGCGCCAGCAGCAGGACTAGCGGGGGCGCAACCTACGAGCAGTACTTC. Supplemented by reference TRBV5-1 and TRBJ2-7, the full variable domain reads KAGVTQTPRYLIKTRGQQVTLSCSPISGHRSVSWYQQTPGQGLQFLFEYFSETQRNKGNFPGRFSGRQFSNSRSEMNVSTLELGDSALYLCASSRTSGGATYEQYFGPGTRLTVT.

The chain couples TRBV10-1 to TRBJ1-6; TRBD1 matches at 9 bases. In germline, CDR1 is WNHNN, CDR2 SYGVQD (reference sequence). CDR3 size: 15 residues. J lost 5 bases, V lost 2 bases, and 1 base had no gene match. The CDR3 spells CASSEGTGNNSPLHF. In DNA, the CDR3 is TGCGCCAGCAGTGAGGGGACAGGGAATAATTCACCCCTCCACTTT.

This clone has only a few counts. The J gene is TRBJ1-6, the V gene TRBV7-3; D remains ambiguous. This CDR3 has 15 residues. Germline values: CDR1 SGHTA, CDR2 FQGTGA. V was shortened by 2 bases and J by 9 bases, with 14 bases between the two germline ends. The CDR3 spells CASSLSGGYGSPLHF. The CDR3 DNA reads as TGTGCCAGCAGCTTATCGGGAGGGTATGGTTCACCCCTCCACTTT. The full variable domain, its missing parts supplied by reference TRBV7-3 and TRBJ1-6, is GAGVSQTPSNKVTEKGKYVELRCDPISGHTALYWYRQSLGQGPEFLIYFQGTGAADDSGLPNDRFFAVRPEGSVSTLKIQRTERGDSAVYLCASSLSGGYGSPLHFGNGTRLTVT.